The TCR beta chain under discussion was sequenced for a study of cytomegalovirus exposure and HLA in healthy donors. Study-level findings and limits: Confirmation was obtained in vitro that a few CMV-associated chains are specific for CMV antigens.

There are a few counts of this clone. The antigen remains undetermined. The V and J ends lost 1 base and 3 bases, in that order; junction bases with no gene match: 5. Germline CDR1 is SGHVS and CDR2 is FNYEAQ. The CDR3 totals 15 residues. The PCR ran on 60 Vbeta and 13 Jbeta primers. Produced via immunoSEQ multiplex PCR; TCRdb's table is partial and in-frame only. The sample includes about 160,000 clones, around 77% of them seen just once. This receptor was identified in a woman under 40 in good health and CMV-seronegative. The rearrangement uses TRBV7-6 and TRBJ1-2; TRBD1 agrees at 7 bases. The specimen sequenced was PBMCs. The CDR3 here is CASSLDGTADYGYTF. CDR3 nucleotides: TGTGCCAGCAGCTTAGATGGGACAGCCGACTATGGCTACACCTTC. Together with reference TRBV7-6 and TRBJ1-2, the CDR3 gives the full variable domain: GAGVSQSPRYKVTKRGQDVALRCDPISGHVSLYWYRQALGQGPEFLTYFNYEAQQDKSGLPNDRFSAERPEGSISTLTIQRTEQRDSAMYRCASSLDGTADYGYTFGSGTRLTVV.